This TCR beta chain emerged from a study of preoperative IRX-2 immunotherapy in early breast cancer. CDR1 and CDR2 from the germline V gene are MNHNS and SASEGT. V was shortened by 6 bases and J by 9 bases, with 20 bases between the two germline ends. The CDR3 consists of 14 residues. Treatment: preoperative locoregional IRX-2 cytokine immunotherapy. Samples came from a phase Ib trial of preoperative locoregional IRX-2 cytokine immunotherapy. Clones were read by immunoSEQ multiplex PCR, and TCRdb kept only the in-frame ones, dropping some. The profile shows fewer than 30,000 clones, 85% to 90% of them singletons.

The V and J genes are TRBV6-1 and TRBJ1-2; tentatively, D is TRBD1 (6 bases). This specimen was taken from a patient treated with IRX-2 immunotherapy. This clonotype originated in a human donor with breast cancer. The CDR3 spells CASSTSVSGHSYTF. CDR3 bases: TGTGCCAGCAGCACTTCGGTCTCGGGACACAGCTACACCTTC.